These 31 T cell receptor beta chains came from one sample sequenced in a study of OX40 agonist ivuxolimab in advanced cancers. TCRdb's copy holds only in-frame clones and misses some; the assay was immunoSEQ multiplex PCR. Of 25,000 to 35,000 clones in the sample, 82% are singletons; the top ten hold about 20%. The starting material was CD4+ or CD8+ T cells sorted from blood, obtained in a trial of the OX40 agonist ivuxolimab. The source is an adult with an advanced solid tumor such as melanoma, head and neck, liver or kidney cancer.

This chain's CDR3 is CASSSSGLTDTQYF. CDR3 bases: TGTGCCAGCAGCAGTAGCGGGCTCACAGATACGCAGTATTTT. The chain has TRBV7-2 and TRBJ2-3, with 7 bases identical to TRBD2. Germline assignment: CDR1 SGHTA and CDR2 FQGNSA. The CDR3 consists of 14 residues. The V gene end was trimmed by 5 bases and the J gene end by 2 bases; junction bases not matched to a gene: 4.

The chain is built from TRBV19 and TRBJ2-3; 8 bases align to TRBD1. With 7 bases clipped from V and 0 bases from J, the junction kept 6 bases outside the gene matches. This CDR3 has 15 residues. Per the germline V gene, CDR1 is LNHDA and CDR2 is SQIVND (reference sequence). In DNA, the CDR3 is TGTGCCAGTAAGGAAGACAGGGGAAGCACAGATACGCAGTATTTT. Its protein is CASKEDRGSTDTQYF.

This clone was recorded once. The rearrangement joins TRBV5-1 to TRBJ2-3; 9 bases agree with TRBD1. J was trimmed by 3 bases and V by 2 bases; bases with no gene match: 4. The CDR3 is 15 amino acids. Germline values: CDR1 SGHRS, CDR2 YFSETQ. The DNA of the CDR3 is TGCGCCAGCAGCTTATCACAGGGGGCAACAGATACGCAGTATTTT. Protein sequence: CASSLSQGATDTQYF.

The CDR3 DNA reads TGTGCCAGCAGCTTAGGGGGGGCCGCAGATACGCAGTATTTT. Translating it yields CASSLGGAADTQYF. This chain links TRBV7-2 with TRBJ2-3; D is possibly TRBD1 or TRBD2 (6 bases each). This CDR3 is built from 14 residues. V was cut by 1 base and J by 4 bases, with 9 bases left in between. CDR1 and CDR2 (germline): SGHTA, FQGNSA.

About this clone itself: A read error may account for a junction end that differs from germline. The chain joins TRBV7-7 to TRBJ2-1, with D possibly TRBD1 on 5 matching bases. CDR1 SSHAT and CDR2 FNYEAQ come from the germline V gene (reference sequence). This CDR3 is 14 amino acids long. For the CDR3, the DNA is TGTGCTAGCAGCCCACGGGTAGGGGCGGTTGAGCAGTTCTTC. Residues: CASSPRVGAVEQFF.

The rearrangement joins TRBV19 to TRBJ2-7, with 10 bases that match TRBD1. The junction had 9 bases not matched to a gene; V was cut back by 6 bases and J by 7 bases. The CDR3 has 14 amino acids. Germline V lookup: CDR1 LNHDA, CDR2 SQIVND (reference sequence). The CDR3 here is CASSPGTGAREQYF. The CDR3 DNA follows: TGTGCCAGTAGCCCCGGGACAGGGGCGAGGGAGCAGTACTTC.

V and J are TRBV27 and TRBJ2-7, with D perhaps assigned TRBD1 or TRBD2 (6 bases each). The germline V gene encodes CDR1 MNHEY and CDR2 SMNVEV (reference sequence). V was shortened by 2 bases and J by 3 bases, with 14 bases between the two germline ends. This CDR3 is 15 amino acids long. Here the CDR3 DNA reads TGTGCCAGCAGTTTAAACCGGGGGCCCAACTACGAGCAGTACTTC. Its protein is CASSLNRGPNYEQYF.

The CDR3 is CASSRDRTFYTEAFF. The DNA of the CDR3 is TGTGCCAGCAGCCGGGACAGGACTTTCTACACTGAAGCTTTCTTT. The chain carries TRBV5-5 and TRBJ1-1, with 8 bases identical to TRBD1. The CDR3 loop spans 15 amino acids. Germline CDR1 and CDR2: SGHKS and YYEKEE (reference sequence). V shed 4 bases, J shed 3 bases, and the junction held 8 bases outside the gene matches.

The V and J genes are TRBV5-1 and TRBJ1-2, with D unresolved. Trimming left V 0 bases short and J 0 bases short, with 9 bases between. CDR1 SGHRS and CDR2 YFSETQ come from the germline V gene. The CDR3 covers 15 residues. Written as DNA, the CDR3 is TGCGCCAGCAGCTTGGACCCCTCAGCTAACTATGGCTACACCTTC. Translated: CASSLDPSANYGYTF. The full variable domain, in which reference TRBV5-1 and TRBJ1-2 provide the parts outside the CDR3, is KAGVTQTPRYLIKTRGQQVTLSCSPISGHRSVSWYQQTPGQGLQFLFEYFSETQRNKGNFPGRFSGRQFSNSRSEMNVSTLELGDSALYLCASSLDPSANYGYTFGSGTRLTVV.

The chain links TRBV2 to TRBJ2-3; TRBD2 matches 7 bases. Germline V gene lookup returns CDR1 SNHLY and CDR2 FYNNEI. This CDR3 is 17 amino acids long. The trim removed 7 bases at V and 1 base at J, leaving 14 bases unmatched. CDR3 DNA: TGTGCCAGCACCGACGGGTCTCCGGGAGGTGGCACAGATACGCAGTATTTT. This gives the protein CASTDGSPGGGTDTQYF.

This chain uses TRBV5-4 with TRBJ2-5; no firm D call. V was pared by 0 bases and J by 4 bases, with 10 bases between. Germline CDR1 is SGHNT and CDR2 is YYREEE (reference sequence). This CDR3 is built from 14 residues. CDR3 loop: CASSLESGRETQYF. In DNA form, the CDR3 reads TGTGCCAGCAGCTTGGAATCCGGTCGAGAGACCCAGTACTTC. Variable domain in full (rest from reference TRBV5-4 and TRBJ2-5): ETGVTQSPTHLIKTRGQQVTLRCSSQSGHNTVSWYQQALGQGPQFIFQYYREEENGRGNFPPRFSGLQFPNYSSELNVNALELDDSALYLCASSLESGRETQYFGPGTRLLVL.

The CDR3 reads CASSQDYLIGMAPETQYF. The CDR3 nucleotides are TGCGCCAGCAGCCAAGACTACCTCATAGGGATGGCCCCCGAGACCCAGTACTTC. The chain carries TRBV4-3 and TRBJ2-5; D unresolved. Germline CDR1 and CDR2: LGHNA and YSLEER. CDR3 length: 18 residues. The ends were cut back, 0 bases at V and 5 bases at J, with 22 bases in the middle.

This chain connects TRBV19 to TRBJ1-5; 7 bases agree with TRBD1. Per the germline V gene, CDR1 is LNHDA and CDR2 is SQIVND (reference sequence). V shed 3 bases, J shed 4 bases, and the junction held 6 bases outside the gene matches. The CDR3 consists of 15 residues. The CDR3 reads CASSIGQVDNQPQHF. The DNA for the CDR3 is TGTGCCAGTAGTATCGGACAGGTGGATAATCAGCCCCAGCATTTT.

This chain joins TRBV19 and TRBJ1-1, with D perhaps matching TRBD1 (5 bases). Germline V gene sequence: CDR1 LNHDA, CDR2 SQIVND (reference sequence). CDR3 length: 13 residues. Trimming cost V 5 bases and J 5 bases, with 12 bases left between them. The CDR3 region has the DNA TGTGCCAGTAGTCCCCAGCGGGGGACTGAAGCTTTCTTT. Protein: CASSPQRGTEAFF.

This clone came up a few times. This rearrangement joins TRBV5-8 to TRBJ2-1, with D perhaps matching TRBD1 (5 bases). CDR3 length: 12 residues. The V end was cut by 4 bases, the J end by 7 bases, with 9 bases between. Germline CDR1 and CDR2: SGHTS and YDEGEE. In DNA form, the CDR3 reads TGTGCCAGCAGCACTGACAGAAATGAGCAGTTCTTC. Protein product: CASSTDRNEQFF.

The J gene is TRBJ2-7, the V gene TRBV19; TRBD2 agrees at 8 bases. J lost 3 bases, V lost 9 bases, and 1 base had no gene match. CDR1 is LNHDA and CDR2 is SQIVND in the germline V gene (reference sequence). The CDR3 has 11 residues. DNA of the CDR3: TGTGCCAGCGGGACTAGCTACGAGCAGTACTTC. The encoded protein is CASGTSYEQYF.

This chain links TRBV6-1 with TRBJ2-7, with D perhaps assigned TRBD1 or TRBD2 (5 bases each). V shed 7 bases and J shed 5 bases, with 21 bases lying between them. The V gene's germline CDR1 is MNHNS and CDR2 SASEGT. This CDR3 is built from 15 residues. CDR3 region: CASITGTASGHEQYF. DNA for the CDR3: TGTGCCAGCATCACCGGGACCGCCTCGGGGCACGAGCAGTACTTC.

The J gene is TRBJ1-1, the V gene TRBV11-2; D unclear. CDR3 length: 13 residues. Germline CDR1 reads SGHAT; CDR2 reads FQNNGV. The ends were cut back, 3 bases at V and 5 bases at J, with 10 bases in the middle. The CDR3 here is CASSFTDKTEAFF. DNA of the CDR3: TGTGCCAGCAGCTTTACTGACAAGACTGAAGCTTTCTTT.

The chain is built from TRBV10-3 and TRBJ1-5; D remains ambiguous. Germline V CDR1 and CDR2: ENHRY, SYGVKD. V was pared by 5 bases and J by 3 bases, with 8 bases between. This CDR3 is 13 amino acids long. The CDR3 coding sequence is TGTGCCATCAGTCGGGAACTCAATCAGCCCCAGCATTTT. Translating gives CAISRELNQPQHF.

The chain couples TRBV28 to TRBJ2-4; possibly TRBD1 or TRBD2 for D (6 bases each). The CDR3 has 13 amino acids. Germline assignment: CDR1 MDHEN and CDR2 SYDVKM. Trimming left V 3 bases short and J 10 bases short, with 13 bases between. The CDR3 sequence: CASSFRGVGIQYF. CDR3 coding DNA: TGTGCCAGCAGTTTTAGGGGGGTCGGTATTCAGTACTTC.

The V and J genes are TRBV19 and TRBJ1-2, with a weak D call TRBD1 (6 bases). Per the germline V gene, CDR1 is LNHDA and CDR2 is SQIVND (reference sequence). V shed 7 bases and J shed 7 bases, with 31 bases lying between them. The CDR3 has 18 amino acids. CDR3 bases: TGTGCCAGTATGATCTCAAACAATCATCTGGGGGGCTCTGGTGGCTACACCTTC. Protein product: CASMISNNHLGGSGGYTF.

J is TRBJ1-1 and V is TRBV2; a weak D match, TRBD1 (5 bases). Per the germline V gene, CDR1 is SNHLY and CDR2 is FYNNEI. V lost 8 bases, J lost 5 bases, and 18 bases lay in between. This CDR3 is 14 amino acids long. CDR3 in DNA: TGTGCCAGCCTCCTGGAGGGGTTGGGGACTGAAGCTTTCTTT. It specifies CASLLEGLGTEAFF.

The CDR3 sequence: CASSSSLGGQPQHF. The CDR3 DNA reads as TGCGCCAGCAGCTCCTCCCTGGGCGGTCAGCCCCAGCATTTT. The rearrangement uses TRBV5-1 and TRBJ1-5; no clear D gene. Between the trimmed V and J ends, which lost 3 bases and 6 bases, there was a span of 13 bases. The CDR3 sequence is 14 residues long. The germline CDR1 and CDR2 sequences are SGHRS and YFSETQ.

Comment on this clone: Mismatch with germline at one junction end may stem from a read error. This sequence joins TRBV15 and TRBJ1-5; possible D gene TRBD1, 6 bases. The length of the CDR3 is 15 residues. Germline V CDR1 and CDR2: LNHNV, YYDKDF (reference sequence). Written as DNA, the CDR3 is TGTGCCACCAGCCGAGACAGGAATAGCAATCAGCCCCAGCATTTT. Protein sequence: CATSRDRNSNQPQHF.

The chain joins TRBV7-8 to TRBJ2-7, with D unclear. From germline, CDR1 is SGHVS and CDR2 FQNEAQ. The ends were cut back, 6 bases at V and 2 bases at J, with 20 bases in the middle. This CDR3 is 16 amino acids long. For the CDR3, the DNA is TGTGCCAGCAGGGGAAGGCCAGACACTACAACCTACGAGCAGTACTTC. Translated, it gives CASRGRPDTTTYEQYF.

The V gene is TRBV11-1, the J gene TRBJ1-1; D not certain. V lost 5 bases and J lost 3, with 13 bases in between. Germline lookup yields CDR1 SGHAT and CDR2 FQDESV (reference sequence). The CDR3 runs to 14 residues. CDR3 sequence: CASSAREDDTEAFF. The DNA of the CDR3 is TGTGCCAGCAGCGCCCGGGAAGATGACACTGAAGCTTTCTTT.

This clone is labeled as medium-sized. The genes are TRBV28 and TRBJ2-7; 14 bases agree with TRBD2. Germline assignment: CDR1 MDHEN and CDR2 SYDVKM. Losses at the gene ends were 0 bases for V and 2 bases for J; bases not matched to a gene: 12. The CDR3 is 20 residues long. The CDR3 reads CASSLWGSGLAGAATYEQYF. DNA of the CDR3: TGTGCCAGCAGTTTATGGGGTTCGGGACTAGCGGGGGCCGCGACCTACGAGCAGTACTTC.

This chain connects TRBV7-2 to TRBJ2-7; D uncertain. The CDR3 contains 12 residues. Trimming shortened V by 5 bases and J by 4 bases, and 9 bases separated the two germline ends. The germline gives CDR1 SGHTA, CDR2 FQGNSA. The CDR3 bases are TGTGCCAGCAGCCGCGAAAATTACGAGCAGTACTTC. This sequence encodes CASSRENYEQYF.

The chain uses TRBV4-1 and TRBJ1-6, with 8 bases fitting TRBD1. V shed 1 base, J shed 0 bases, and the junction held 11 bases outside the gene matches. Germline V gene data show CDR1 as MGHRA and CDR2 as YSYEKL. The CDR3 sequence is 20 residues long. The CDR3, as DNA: TGCGCCAGCAGCCAAGCTACCGGAGGGGACAGGAGCTCCTATAATTCACCCCTCCACTTT. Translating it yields CASSQATGGDRSSYNSPLHF.

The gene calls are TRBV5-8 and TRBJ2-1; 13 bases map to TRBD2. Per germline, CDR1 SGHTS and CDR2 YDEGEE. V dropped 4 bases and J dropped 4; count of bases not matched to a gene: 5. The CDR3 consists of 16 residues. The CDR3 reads CASSHGTSGIYNEQFF. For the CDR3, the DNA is TGTGCCAGCAGCCACGGGACTAGCGGGATTTACAATGAGCAGTTCTTC.

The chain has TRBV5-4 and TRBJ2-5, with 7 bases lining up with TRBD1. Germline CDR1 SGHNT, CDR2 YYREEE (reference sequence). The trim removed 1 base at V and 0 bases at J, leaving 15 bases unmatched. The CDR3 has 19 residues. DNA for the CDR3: TGTGCCAGCAGCTTGTTAAGGGGACAGAGGATTTTGTACCAAGAGACCCAGTACTTC. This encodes CASSLLRGQRILYQETQYF. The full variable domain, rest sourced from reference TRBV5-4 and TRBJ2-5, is ETGVTQSPTHLIKTRGQQVTLRCSSQSGHNTVSWYQQALGQGPQFIFQYYREEENGRGNFPPRFSGLQFPNYSSELNVNALELDDSALYLCASSLLRGQRILYQETQYFGPGTRLLVL.